This entry lists 5 T cell receptor beta chains sequenced from one sample in a study of blood T cell repertoires in COVID-19. Method: immunoSEQ multiplex PCR; TCRdb's copy keeps in-frame clones and lacks some. In the table there are under 300,000 clones, about 90% of which are singletons. Sequencing used PBMCs or T cells enriched from blood (not recorded which). The receptors were sampled from a woman in her forties who had been exposed to COVID-19.

The V call is TRBV24-1, the J call TRBJ1-2; D uncertain. The CDR3 loop spans 14 amino acids. The germline CDR1 and CDR2 sequences are KGHDR and SFDVKD. Trimming removed 9 bases from V and 2 bases from J, with 15 bases in between. CDR3 in DNA: TGTGCCACCCTACGAGCCTTCGTAAACTATGGCTACACCTTC. Translation: CATLRAFVNYGYTF.

This chain links TRBV7-2 with TRBJ2-5; tentative D call: TRBD1 (6 bases). Trimming left V 6 bases short and J 5 bases short, with 16 bases between. Looked up from germline, CDR1 is SGHTA and CDR2 is FQGNSA. The CDR3 is made up of 14 amino acids. The CDR3 nucleotides read TGTGCCAGCAGAAAAACAGGGAAGGATGAGACCCAGTACTTC. Residues: CASRKTGKDETQYF.

The chain links TRBV6-6 to TRBJ1-1; D not resolved. Trimming pared 0 bases from V and 10 bases from J, leaving 15 bases between. This CDR3 region has 14 residues. CDR1 MNHNY and CDR2 SVGAGI come from the germline V gene (reference sequence). The CDR3 DNA reads TGTGCCAGCAGTTACTCTTCGAATGGTGGTAGAGCTTTCTTT. It codes for CASSYSSNGGRAFF.

Regarding this clone: Distinct nucleotide sequences in the sample also encode this CDR3. V and J are TRBV19 and TRBJ1-2, with D possibly being TRBD1 (5 bases). Between the trimmed V and J ends, which lost 3 bases and 3 bases, there was a span of 8 bases. Germline V gives CDR1 LNHDA, CDR2 SQIVND (reference sequence). The CDR3 runs to 13 residues. DNA of the CDR3: TGTGCCAGTAGTATTGGCAGGGACTATGGCTACACCTTC. It specifies CASSIGRDYGYTF.

The chain is built from TRBV5-6 and TRBJ2-3; weak D call: TRBD1 (6 bases). This CDR3 region has 16 residues. CDR1 and CDR2 (germline): SGHDT, YYEEEE. Trimming stripped 0 bases from V and 4 bases from J, with 15 bases between. The CDR3 DNA is TGTGCCAGCAGCTTGGTAAACAGGGTTGGGGCAGATACGCAGTATTTT. This gives the protein CASSLVNRVGADTQYF.